The 20 T cell receptor beta chains below all came from one sample that was sequenced in a study of early T cells in non-severe SARS-CoV-2 infection. TCRdb processed the 5' RACE reads anew with MiXCR; each CDR3 protein has one entry. The sample includes 15,000 to 20,000 distinct CDR3 sequences, 5% to 6% of them seen just once. The sequencing used whole blood, collected at baseline. The origin of the receptors is an adult who was a healthcare worker with PCR-confirmed SARS-CoV-2 infection or an uninfected control (not recorded which).

This clonotype was recorded many times. A read error may produce the germline difference seen at one junction end. The CDR3 region has the DNA TGTGCCTGGATGCTAGCGGGGAGCCAACAGACCCAGTACTTC. Translated, it gives CAWMLAGSQQTQYF. This chain uses TRBV30 with TRBJ2-5; TRBD2 aligns across 9 bases. Germline V gene sequence: CDR1 GTSNPN, CDR2 SVGIG (reference sequence). The CDR3 runs 14 residues. Full variable domain (outside the CDR3, taken from reference TRBV30 and TRBJ2-5): SQTIHQWPATLVQPVGSPLSLECTVEGTSNPNLYWYRQAAGRGLQLLFYSVGIGQISSEVPQNLSASRPQDRQFILSSKKLLLSDSGFYLCAWMLAGSQQTQYFGPGTRLLVL.

The chain combines TRBV7-9 with TRBJ2-5; D possibly uses TRBD1 or TRBD2 (5 bases each). CDR3 length: 14 amino acids. V lost 2 bases to trimming and J lost 7 bases, with 14 bases between them. Germline loops: CDR1 SEHNR, CDR2 FQNEAQ (reference sequence). CDR3 nucleotides: TGTGCCAGCAGCTTATCTGGGGACGCAGTGACCCAGTACTTC. It yields the protein CASSLSGDAVTQYF.

The V call is TRBV14, the J call TRBJ1-6; possibly TRBD1 for D (6 bases). Trimming removed 2 bases from V and 10 bases from J, with 12 bases in between. There are 14 residues in the CDR3. The germline CDR1 and CDR2 sequences are SGHDN and FVKESK. CDR3 protein: CASSQRTVGSPLHF. The CDR3, as DNA: TGTGCCAGCAGCCAACGGACAGTCGGATCACCCCTCCACTTT.

This clonotype occurred many times. The chain uses TRBV5-1 and TRBJ1-1; D not resolved. The V gene's germline CDR1 is SGHRS and CDR2 YFSETQ. Trimming shortened V by 3 bases and J by 5 bases, and 11 bases separated the two germline ends. The CDR3 contains 13 residues. CDR3 sequence: CASSSGFGTEAFF. In nucleotides, the CDR3 is TGCGCCAGCAGCTCGGGTTTCGGGACTGAAGCTTTCTTT.

Many counts were recorded for this clonotype. The genes are TRBV7-3 and TRBJ2-5; TRBD2 matches at 8 bases. The germline CDR1 and CDR2 sequences are SGHTA and FQGTGA. Trimming removed 5 bases from V and 4 bases from J; junction bases left unmatched: 9. The CDR3 length is 15 residues. The CDR3 coding sequence is TGTGCCAGCAGCCCGGGGGGGCTGAATTCAGAGACCCAGTACTTC. This codes for CASSPGGLNSETQYF.

The chain carries TRBV4-1 and TRBJ1-5, with TRBD1 as a possible D gene (6 bases). The CDR3 is made up of 17 amino acids. Germline CDR1 and CDR2: MGHRA and YSYEKL. V was trimmed by 4 bases and J by 4 bases, leaving 20 bases between them. The CDR3 here is CASSPSGGRVGNQPQHF. The DNA for the CDR3 is TGCGCCAGCAGCCCATCCGGGGGGCGGGTTGGAAATCAGCCCCAGCATTTT.

The chain joins TRBV6-2 or TRBV6-3 to TRBJ1-1; D gene uncertain. CDR1 is MNHEY and CDR2 is SVGEGT in the germline V gene. The CDR3 contains 15 residues. V lost 6 bases to trimming and J lost 1 base, with 15 bases between them. The CDR3 DNA follows: TGTGCCAGCAGCCCATCCGGCACGGCGAACACTGAAGCTTTCTTT. Residues: CASSPSGTANTEAFF.

Ten or more counts support this clonotype. J is TRBJ2-5 and V is TRBV12-3 or TRBV12-4, with a possible D match to TRBD2 (5 bases). Trimming took off 6 bases at V and 4 bases at J, with 15 bases between the two ends. The length of the CDR3 is 14 residues. Written as DNA, the CDR3 is TGTGCCAGCAGACTAGTGGGGATCCGAGAGACCCAGTACTTC. This codes for CASRLVGIRETQYF.

The chain carries TRBV2 and TRBJ2-3; possible D gene TRBD2, 6 bases. Germline V CDR1 and CDR2: SNHLY, FYNNEI. Trimming stripped 1 base from V and 2 bases from J, with 10 bases between. The CDR3 sequence is 15 residues long. This CDR3 reads CASSEGGDHTDTQYF. Written as DNA, the CDR3 is TGTGCCAGCAGTGAAGGCGGGGATCACACAGATACGCAGTATTTT.

This clonotype was observed many times. The J gene is TRBJ2-1, the V gene TRBV7-3; D uncertain. Trimming cost V 4 bases and J 9 bases, with 16 bases left between them. The CDR3 has 14 amino acids. Germline loops: CDR1 SGHTA, CDR2 FQGTGA. The CDR3 loop is CASSSQPSSIEQFF. CDR3 sequence (DNA): TGTGCCAGCAGCTCTCAACCCTCCTCGATTGAGCAGTTCTTC.

This clonotype was detected a few times. The rearrangement links TRBV2 to TRBJ1-2, with D unclear. Between the trimmed V and J ends, which lost 1 base and 2 bases, there was a span of 5 bases. The CDR3 covers 13 residues. CDR1 and CDR2 from the germline V gene are SNHLY and FYNNEI. The CDR3 region is CASSEGRNYGYTF. CDR3 sequence (DNA): TGTGCCAGCAGTGAAGGACGGAACTATGGCTACACCTTC.

This clonotype has ten or more counts. Here the CDR3 reads CASSYGTSGITWQFF. In DNA, the CDR3 is TGTGCCAGCAGTTATGGGACTAGCGGGATAACCTGGCAGTTCTTC. This chain links TRBV6-5 with TRBJ2-1, with 13 bases that match TRBD2. Unmatched junction bases numbered 8, after V lost 3 bases and J lost 12 bases. Per the germline V gene, CDR1 is MNHEY and CDR2 is SVGAGI. The CDR3 length is 15 residues.

In its sample, this clonotype was seen many times. The chain joins TRBV6-5 to TRBJ2-7, with TRBD1 as a possible D gene (6 bases). The germline CDR1 and CDR2 sequences are MNHEY and SVGAGI. Trimming shortened V by 4 bases and J by 2 bases, and 15 bases separated the two germline ends. This CDR3 is 15 amino acids long. The CDR3 bases are TGTGCCAGCAGTTCCTCCGGTACAGGGACCTACGAGCAGTACTTC. Translating it yields CASSSSGTGTYEQYF.

Many counts were recorded for this clonotype. The rearrangement joins TRBV5-6 to TRBJ1-6; possible D gene TRBD1, 6 bases. Trimming cost V 2 bases and J 6 bases, with 12 bases left between them. This CDR3 is built from 15 residues. The germline gives CDR1 SGHDT, CDR2 YYEEEE. The CDR3, as DNA: TGTGCCAGCAGCTTACTCCAGGGGTTTAATTCACCCCTCCACTTT. It codes for CASSLLQGFNSPLHF.

This clonotype was seen more than once but under ten times. The gene calls are TRBV7-9 and TRBJ1-1; D is unresolved. Germline CDR1 and CDR2: SEHNR and FQNEAQ (reference sequence). The V gene lost 7 bases and the J gene lost 2 bases, with 20 bases spanning the gap. The CDR3 is 16 amino acids. DNA of the CDR3: TGTGCCAGCAACAATCGAGACGGTTCTGATAACACTGAAGCTTTCTTT. As protein: CASNNRDGSDNTEAFF.

Ten or more counts support this clonotype. The rearrangement uses TRBV6-5 and TRBJ1-1; weak D call: TRBD1 (6 bases). Deletions cut 1 base from V and 6 bases from J, with 9 bases between. This CDR3 has 13 amino acids. Germline lookup yields CDR1 MNHEY and CDR2 SVGAGI. The CDR3 coding sequence is TGTGCCAGCAGTTACTTGCAGGGGCCTGAAGCTTTCTTT. Translating gives CASSYLQGPEAFF.

In its sample, this clonotype was seen a few times. This rearrangement joins TRBV6-5 to TRBJ1-1; the D gene is possibly TRBD1 (5 bases). Germline-derived CDR1 and CDR2 are MNHEY and SVGAGI. The CDR3 runs to 13 residues. Trimming cost V 7 bases and J 1 base, with 10 bases left between them. CDR3 in amino acids: CASKGTANTEAFF. CDR3 DNA sequence: TGTGCCAGCAAAGGGACGGCGAACACTGAAGCTTTCTTT.

This clonotype was seen ten or more times. The chain links TRBV5-4 to TRBJ1-6; no reliable D call. Trimming cost V 3 bases and J 7 bases, with 11 bases left between them. The CDR3 contains 14 residues. The germline V gene has CDR1 SGHNT and CDR2 YYREEE (reference sequence). CDR3 region: CASSSAGGNSPLHF. The CDR3 DNA is TGTGCCAGCAGCTCGGCGGGCGGGAATTCACCCCTCCACTTT.

This clonotype came up many times. V usage is TRBV14 and J usage is TRBJ2-1, with 12 bases fitting TRBD1. The V segment lost 2 bases and the J segment 7 bases; nucleotides outside the gene matches: 6. CDR3 length: 16 residues. CDR1 is SGHDN and CDR2 is FVKESK in the germline V gene. The CDR3 nucleotides are TGTGCCAGCAGCCAAATGGGACAGGGGGCTTTGAATGAGCAGTTCTTC. Translation gives CASSQMGQGALNEQFF.

The sample holds many counts of this clonotype. The chain is built from TRBV5-1 and TRBJ2-5; D is unresolved. The CDR3 is made up of 12 amino acids. V gave up 5 bases and J gave up 5 bases, with 10 bases separating them. Germline V gene lookup returns CDR1 SGHRS and CDR2 YFSETQ. Here the CDR3 reads CASRDVTETQYF. The CDR3 DNA follows: TGCGCCAGCAGAGACGTCACGGAGACCCAGTACTTC.